These 4 T cell receptor beta chains were all obtained from the same sample, sequenced in a study of T cells in Graves' hyperthyroidism and ophthalmopathy. Amplified TCR beta CDR3 regions derived from RNA transcripts. RT-PCR in the first round (using the HTBI primer set) targeted the TCR CDR3. TCRdb re-analysed the multiplex PCR reads in MiXCR, keeping a single row per CDR3 protein. The profile covers a few hundred thousand distinct CDR3 sequences, with around 21% appearing a single time and 26% taken by the ten largest. The source material was blood. Receptors were obtained from a man younger than 30 with Graves' hyperthyroidism.

This clonotype was recorded a few times. The V call is TRBV13, the J call TRBJ1-3; D gene unclear. The germline V gene encodes CDR1 PRHDT and CDR2 FYEKMQ (reference sequence). There are 19 residues in the CDR3. V was cut by 0 bases and J by 0 bases, with 18 bases left in between. The CDR3 region is CASSLGDSGFPSSGNTIYF. CDR3 sequence (DNA): TGTGCCAGCAGCTTAGGCGATTCAGGCTTTCCGAGCTCTGGAAACACCATATATTTT.

The chain carries TRBV7-8 and TRBJ2-3; D unresolved. Trimming took 10 bases from V and 2 from J, leaving 13 bases between them. In germline, CDR1 is SGHVS, CDR2 FQNEAQ. This CDR3 region has 13 residues. CDR3 bases: TGTGCCACGGCGCTAGGAGACACAGATACGCAGTATTTT. Protein sequence: CATALGDTDTQYF.

This chain connects TRBV9 to TRBJ2-2, with 7 bases aligning to TRBD1. The germline CDR1 and CDR2 sequences are SGDLS and YYNGEE. The CDR3 has 15 amino acids. The trim removed 4 bases at V and 7 bases at J, leaving 10 bases unmatched. The CDR3 sequence is CASSFLTGTDGELFF. The CDR3 DNA follows: TGTGCCAGCAGCTTTTTGACAGGGACGGACGGGGAGCTGTTTTTT.

V usage is TRBV20-1 and J usage is TRBJ1-5; D gene uncertain. Germline V CDR1 and CDR2: DFQATT, SNEGSKA (reference sequence). With 0 bases removed from V and 11 bases from J, the gap between germline ends came to 8 bases. The length of the CDR3 is 11 residues. CDR3 bases: TGCAGTGCTAGAGATCTTTCGGCCCAGCATTTT. Translation gives CSARDLSAQHF.